This T cell receptor beta chain comes out of a study of blood T cell repertoires in COVID-19. Background on the study: Sources were T cells, B-cell-depleted T cells, or PBMCs; the material itself was cDNA or gDNA.

The recovered donors of Cohort 3 showed two negative PCRs, clearance, or symptom resolution. Trimming shortened V by 0 bases and J by 6 bases, and 11 bases separated the two germline ends. Per the germline V gene, CDR1 is MGHRA and CDR2 is YSYEKL. The CDR3 loop spans 15 amino acids. Some clones are missing from TCRdb's copy, which holds only in-frame ones; the method was immunoSEQ multiplex PCR. The table shows around 310,000 clones, with nearly 90% occurring only once. The chain employs TRBV4-1 and TRBJ2-2; D not certain. This receptor was obtained from a woman between 25 and 40 years old who had recovered from COVID-19. Input material: PBMCs or T cells enriched from blood (not recorded which). For the CDR3, the DNA is TGCGCCAGCAGCCAAGATCGCAGGTCCGCCGGGGAGCTGTTTTTT. It codes for CASSQDRRSAGELFF.